This is a list of T cell receptor beta chains from one sample in a study of blood T cell repertoires in COVID-19. TCRdb's copy holds only in-frame clones and misses some; the assay was immunoSEQ multiplex PCR. The sample has 250,000 to 300,000 clones, 89% seen once. The sample taken for sequencing was PBMCs or T cells enriched from blood (not recorded which). These TCRs come from a woman in her fifties or sixties who had been exposed to COVID-19. CDR3s include the opening cysteine and the closing phenylalanine or tryptophan. The D gene is left open where the match is weak. Size is stated for part of the rows, as once, few or many counts, or as a class when the clone is expanded.

>TRBJ2-1|NA|TRBV7-2|NA
TGTGCCAGCAGCTTGGTGAGGGGGAGCTACTACAATGAGCAGTTCTTC
CASSLVRGSYYNEQFF
>TRBJ2-2|TRBD1|TRBV7-9|once
TGTGCCACCCAACCGGGACAGGGTTACACCGGGGAGCTGTTTTTT
CATQPGQGYTGELFF
>TRBJ2-5|NA|TRBV5-6|NA
TGTGCCAGCAGTCCCGGGTCCTACCAAGAGACCCAGTACTTC
CASSPGSYQETQYF
>TRBJ2-3|NA|TRBV20-1|NA
TGCAGTCCACGCGAGGATACGCAGTATTTT
CSPREDTQYF
>TRBJ1-6|TRBD1|TRBV5-1|NA
TGCGCCAGCAGCCCCCACCTGGGACAGGGATTATCGAATTCACCCCTCCACTTT
CASSPHLGQGLSNSPLHF
>TRBJ1-5|NA|TRBV10-3|NA
TGTGCCATCAGTGATTTCGGGGATAATCAGCCCCAGCATTTT
CAISDFGDNQPQHF
>TRBJ2-7|TRBD1|TRBV19|NA
TGTGCCAGTAGTATAGGTGGGACAGGGGTCTACGAGCAGTACTTC
CASSIGGTGVYEQYF
>TRBJ1-5|TRBD1|TRBV10-3|NA
TGTGCCATCAGTGCCGGGACAGGCCCCTTTAGCAATCAGCCCCAGCATTTT
CAISAGTGPFSNQPQHF
>TRBJ2-3|NA|TRBV20-1|NA
TGCAGTGCTAGTAATCGTCAGGGGTTAAATACGCAGTATTTT
CSASNRQGLNTQYF
>TRBJ1-2|NA|TRBV20-1|NA
TGCAGTGTCACAGAGAAGTATGGCTACACCTTC
CSVTEKYGYTF
>TRBJ1-2|NA|TRBV7-8|NA
TGTGCCAGCAGCTTAGGACAGAACTATGGCTACACCTTC
CASSLGQNYGYTF
>TRBJ1-5|NA|TRBV13|NA
TGTGCCAGCAGCTTATCAGGGGGCAATCAGCCCCAGCATTTT
CASSLSGGNQPQHF
>TRBJ1-1|NA|TRBV29-1|NA
TGCAGCGTCGGAGAGGGACAGAACACTGAAGCTTTCTTT
CSVGEGQNTEAFF
>TRBJ1-6|NA|TRBV27|NA
TGTGCCAGCAGGTTTCAGGGCGATAATTCACCCCTCCACTTT
CASRFQGDNSPLHF
>TRBJ2-7|TRBD2|TRBV19|NA
TGTGCCAGTAGTTATAGCGGGGGGCCCTCCTACGAGCAGTACTTC
CASSYSGGPSYEQYF
>TRBJ2-5|NA|TRBV5-1|once
TGCGCCAGCAGAGACAGTGGGATCCAAGAGACCCAGTACTTC
CASRDSGIQETQYF
>TRBJ1-5|NA|TRBV3-1/TRBV3-2|NA
TGTGCCAGCAGCCCGAAGGCGGGGGGCGGCAATCAGCCCCAGCATTTT
CASSPKAGGGNQPQHF
>TRBJ1-4|NA|TRBV2|NA
TGTGCCAGCAGGCCCGCGGGGACTGAAAAACTGTTTTTT
CASRPAGTEKLFF
>TRBJ1-6|NA|TRBV6-5|NA
TGTGCCAGCAGCTTGGACTACTCCTATAATTCACCCCTCCACTTT
CASSLDYSYNSPLHF
>TRBJ2-3|NA|TRBV12-5|NA
TGTGCTAGTGGGCTTAACGAGGATACGCAGTATTTT
CASGLNEDTQYF
>TRBJ1-1|TRBD1|TRBV2|few
TGTGCCAGAGACCCGAAAAAAGAGGGACAGCTCCGATCGAGAACACCTTACACTGAAGCTTTCTTT
CARDPKKEGQLRSRTPYTEAFF
>TRBJ2-3|NA|TRBV27|NA
TGTGCCAGCAGTTTATCGCGACCCCCTAGTACGCAGTATTTT
CASSLSRPPSTQYF
>TRBJ2-7|TRBD2|TRBV18|once
TGTGCCAGCTCACCACCGATTAGCGGGGGGCCCCCCGAGCAGTACTTC
CASSPPISGGPPEQYF
>TRBJ1-2|NA|TRBV19|few
TGTGCCACCAAATTGGGCCCCTGGGATGGCTACACCTTC
CATKLGPWDGYTF
>TRBJ1-6|TRBD1|TRBV28|NA
TGTGCCAGCAGTACGACAGGGGGCGTTTCACCACCCCTCCACTTT
CASSTTGGVSPPLHF
>TRBJ2-5|TRBD2|TRBV12-3/TRBV12-4|NA
TGTGCCAGCATCGAAGCGGGGCGCGAGACCCAGTACTTC
CASIEAGRETQYF
>TRBJ2-4|NA|TRBV21-1|once
TGTGCCACCTGCGGGGACAGGGAGGGTGGCATTCAGTACTTC
CATCGDREGGIQYF
>TRBJ2-1|NA|TRBV5-6|NA
TGTGCCAGCCTGGGGGGGCCTGGAAACGAGCAGTTCTTC
CASLGGPGNEQFF
>TRBJ2-1|TRBD1|TRBV28|NA
TGTGCCAGCAGTAAAAGACAGGGCGGCTCCTACAATGAGCAGTTCTTC
CASSKRQGGSYNEQFF
>TRBJ1-2|TRBD1|TRBV6-5|NA
TGTGCCAGCAGTAACCGGGACAGTGGGGGCTACACCTTC
CASSNRDSGGYTF
>TRBJ1-1|NA|TRBV5-1|NA
TGCGCCAGCAGCTTGATAGTCACTGAAGCTTTCTTT
CASSLIVTEAFF
>TRBJ2-6|NA|TRBV30|NA
TGTGCCTGGAGCCTCGGTGGGGCCAACGTCCTGACTTTC
CAWSLGGANVLTF
>TRBJ2-2|TRBD1|TRBV19|NA
TGTGCCAGTAGTCGCTTGACAGGGGGCTCCTTCGCGAACACCGGGGAGCTGTTTTTT
CASSRLTGGSFANTGELFF
>TRBJ1-1|NA|TRBV25-1|NA
TGTGCCAGTAGCGCCGATTGGGGGCGGACTGAAGCTTTCTTT
CASSADWGRTEAFF
>TRBJ1-2|TRBD1|TRBV5-1|NA
TGCGCCAGCAGCTTTGACAGGGAGTACTATGGCTACACCTTC
CASSFDREYYGYTF
>TRBJ2-5|TRBD2|TRBV18|few
TGTGCCAGCTCACCACCGAATCTTCTAGCGGGGGATAAAGAGACCCAGTACTTC
CASSPPNLLAGDKETQYF
>TRBJ2-5|NA|TRBV4-1|NA
TGCGCCAGCAGCCAAGCTCGTCCGAGCCAAGAGACCCAGTACTTC
CASSQARPSQETQYF
>TRBJ2-7|NA|TRBV5-4|once
TGTGCCAGCAGCACCCGGACCCTTGGCGGGTACGAGCAGTACTTC
CASSTRTLGGYEQYF
>TRBJ2-5|TRBD2|TRBV28|NA
TGTGCCAGCAGTTTAGCGGGGGGGCGGTCCGTAGAGACCCAGTACTTC
CASSLAGGRSVETQYF
>TRBJ2-1|TRBD2|TRBV30|NA
TGTGCCTGGAGTGTACGGACAGCGGGGGGCTACAATGAGCAGTTCTTC
CAWSVRTAGGYNEQFF
>TRBJ2-2|TRBD2|TRBV3-1/TRBV3-2|NA
TGTGCCAGCAGCCAAATATGGGGAACTAGCGGGAACACCGGGGAGCTGTTTTTT
CASSQIWGTSGNTGELFF
>TRBJ2-7|NA|TRBV4-2|NA
TGTGCCAGCAGCCAAGGGGATTCCAGGGAAAACGAGCAGTACTTC
CASSQGDSRENEQYF
>TRBJ1-5|TRBD1|TRBV24-1|NA
TGTGCCACCAGCGGGACAGCGAATCAGCCCCAGCATTTT
CATSGTANQPQHF
>TRBJ1-1|NA|TRBV4-1|NA
TGCGCCAGCAGCCTCTACTTGAACACTGAAGCTTTCTTT
CASSLYLNTEAFF
>TRBJ2-5|NA|TRBV11-2|NA
TGTGCCAGCAGCTTAGATTATTCTAGCCAAGAGACCCAGTACTTC
CASSLDYSSQETQYF
>TRBJ1-3|NA|TRBV3-1/TRBV3-2|NA
TGTGCCAGCAGCCAAGAGTTTCTAGGGCGGATGGGGAGATCTGGAAACACCATATATTTT
CASSQEFLGRMGRSGNTIYF
>TRBJ2-1|NA|TRBV5-1|NA
TGCGCCAGCAGCTTGGGAGCGGTTTCCTACAATGAGCAGTTCTTC
CASSLGAVSYNEQFF
>TRBJ1-1|NA|TRBV2|NA
TGTGCCTCCCGAAGACTAGACACTGAAGCTTTCTTT
CASRRLDTEAFF
>TRBJ1-2|TRBD1|TRBV10-3|NA
TGTGCCATCAGTGGACGAACCGAAGGACAGGGGTCTAACTATGGCTACACCTTC
CAISGRTEGQGSNYGYTF
>TRBJ2-1|TRBD2|TRBV7-2|NA
TGTGCCAGCAGCTTGCTGACTAGCGGGGGGCTCGATGAGCAGTTCTTC
CASSLLTSGGLDEQFF
>TRBJ2-1|NA|TRBV6-5|NA
TGTGCCAGTACCATTCTTACGGGGTACAATGAGCAGTTCTTC
CASTILTGYNEQFF